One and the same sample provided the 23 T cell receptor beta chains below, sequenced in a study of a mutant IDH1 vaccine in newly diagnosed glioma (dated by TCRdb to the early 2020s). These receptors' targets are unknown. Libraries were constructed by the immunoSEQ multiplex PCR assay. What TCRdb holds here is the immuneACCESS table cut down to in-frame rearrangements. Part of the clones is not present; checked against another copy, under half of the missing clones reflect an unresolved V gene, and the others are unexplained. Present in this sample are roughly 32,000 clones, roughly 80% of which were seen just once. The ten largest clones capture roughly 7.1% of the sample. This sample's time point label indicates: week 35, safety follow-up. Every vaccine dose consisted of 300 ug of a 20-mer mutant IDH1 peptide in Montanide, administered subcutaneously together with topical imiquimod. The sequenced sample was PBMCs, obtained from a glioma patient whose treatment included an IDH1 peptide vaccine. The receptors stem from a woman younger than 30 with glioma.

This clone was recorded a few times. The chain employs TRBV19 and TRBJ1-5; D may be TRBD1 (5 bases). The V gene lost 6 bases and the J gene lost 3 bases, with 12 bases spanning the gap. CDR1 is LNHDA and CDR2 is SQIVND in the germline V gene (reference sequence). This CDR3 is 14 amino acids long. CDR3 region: CASRGRTTNQPQHF. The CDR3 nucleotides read TGTGCCAGTAGAGGGAGGACAACCAATCAGCCCCAGCATTTT.

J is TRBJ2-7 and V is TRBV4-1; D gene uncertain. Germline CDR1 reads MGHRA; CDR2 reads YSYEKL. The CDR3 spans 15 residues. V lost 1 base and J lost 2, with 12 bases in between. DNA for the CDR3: TGCGCCAGCAGCCAAGTGCTGGGGTTGCCCTACGAGCAGTACTTC. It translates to CASSQVLGLPYEQYF.

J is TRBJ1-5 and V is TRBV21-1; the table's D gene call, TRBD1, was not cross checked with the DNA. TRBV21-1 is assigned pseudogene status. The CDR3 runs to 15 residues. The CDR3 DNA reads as TGTGCCAGCAGCAGCTCCCCCCTCAGGGCCCAGCCCCAGCATTTT. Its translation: CASSSSPLRAQPQHF.

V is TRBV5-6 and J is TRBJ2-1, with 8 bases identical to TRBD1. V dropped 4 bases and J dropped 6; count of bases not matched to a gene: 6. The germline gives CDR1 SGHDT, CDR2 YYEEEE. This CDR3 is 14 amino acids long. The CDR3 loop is CASSPDRERNEQFF. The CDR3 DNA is TGTGCCAGCAGCCCGGACAGGGAACGCAATGAGCAGTTCTTC.

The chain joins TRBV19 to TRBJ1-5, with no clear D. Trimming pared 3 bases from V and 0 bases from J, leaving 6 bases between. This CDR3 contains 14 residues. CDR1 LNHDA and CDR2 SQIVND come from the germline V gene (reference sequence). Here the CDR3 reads CASSIRVSNQPQHF. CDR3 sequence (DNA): TGTGCCAGTAGTATTCGGGTTAGCAATCAGCCCCAGCATTTT.

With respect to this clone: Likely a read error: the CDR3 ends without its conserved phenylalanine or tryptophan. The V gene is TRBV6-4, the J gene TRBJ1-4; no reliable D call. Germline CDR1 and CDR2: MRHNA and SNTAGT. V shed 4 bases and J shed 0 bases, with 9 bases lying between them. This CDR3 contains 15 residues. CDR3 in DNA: TGTGCCAGCAGTGCGACGGATGCAACTAATGAAAAACTGTTTTCT. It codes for CASSATDATNEKLFS.

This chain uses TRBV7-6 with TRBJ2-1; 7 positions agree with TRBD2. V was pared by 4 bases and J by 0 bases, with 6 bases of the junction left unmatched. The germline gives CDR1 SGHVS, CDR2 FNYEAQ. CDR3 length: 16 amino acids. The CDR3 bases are TGTGCCAGCAGCTCAGCTAGCGGATTCTCCTACAATGAGCAGTTCTTC. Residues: CASSSASGFSYNEQFF.

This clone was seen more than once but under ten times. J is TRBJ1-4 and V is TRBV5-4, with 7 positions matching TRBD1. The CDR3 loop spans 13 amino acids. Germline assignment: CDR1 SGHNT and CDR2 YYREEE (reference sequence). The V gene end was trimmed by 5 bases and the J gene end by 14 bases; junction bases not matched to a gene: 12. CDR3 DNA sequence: TGTGCCAGCAGTGCGACGGGACAGCTAAGTCTGTTTTTT. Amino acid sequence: CASSATGQLSLFF. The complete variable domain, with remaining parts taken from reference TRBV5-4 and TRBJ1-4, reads ETGVTQSPTHLIKTRGQQVTLRCSSQSGHNTVSWYQQALGQGPQFIFQYYREEENGRGNFPPRFSGLQFPNYSSELNVNALELDDSALYLCASSATGQLSLFFGSGTQLSVL.

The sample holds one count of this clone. The CDR3, as DNA: TGTGCCAGCAGTGAAGGGGTAGAGACCCAGTACTTC. It specifies CASSEGVETQYF. The chain uses TRBV2 and TRBJ2-5, with unresolved D. V was shortened by 1 base and J by 4 bases, with 4 bases between the two germline ends. The CDR3 covers 12 residues. Germline CDR1 is SNHLY and CDR2 is FYNNEI.

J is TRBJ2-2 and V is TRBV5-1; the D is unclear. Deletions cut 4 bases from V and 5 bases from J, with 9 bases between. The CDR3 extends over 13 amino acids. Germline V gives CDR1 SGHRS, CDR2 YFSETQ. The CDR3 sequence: CASSQRDTGELFF. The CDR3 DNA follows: TGCGCCAGCAGCCAAAGGGATACCGGGGAGCTGTTTTTT.

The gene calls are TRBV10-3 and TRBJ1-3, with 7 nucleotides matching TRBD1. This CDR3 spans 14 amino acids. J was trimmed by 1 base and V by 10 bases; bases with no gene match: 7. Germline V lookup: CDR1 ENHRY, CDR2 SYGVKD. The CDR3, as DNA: TGTGCCACCTTAGGGGGCTCATCTGGAAACACCATATATTTT. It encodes CATLGGSSGNTIYF.

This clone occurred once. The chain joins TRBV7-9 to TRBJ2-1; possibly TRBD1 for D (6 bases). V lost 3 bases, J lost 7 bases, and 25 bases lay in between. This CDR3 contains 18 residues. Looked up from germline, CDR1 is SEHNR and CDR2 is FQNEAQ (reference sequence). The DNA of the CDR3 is TGTGCCAGCAGCTTTAATCCCCAGGGGCTAGCCCTACATAATGAGCAGTTCTTC. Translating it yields CASSFNPQGLALHNEQFF. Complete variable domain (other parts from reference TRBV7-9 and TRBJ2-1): DTGVSQNPRHKITKRGQNVTFRCDPISEHNRLYWYRQTLGQGPEFLTYFQNEAQLEKSRLLSDRFSAERPKGSFSTLEIQRTEQGDSAMYLCASSFNPQGLALHNEQFFGPGTRLTVL.

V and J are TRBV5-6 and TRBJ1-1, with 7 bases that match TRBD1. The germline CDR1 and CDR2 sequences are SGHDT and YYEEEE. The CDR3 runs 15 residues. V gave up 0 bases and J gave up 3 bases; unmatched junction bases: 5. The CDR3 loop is CASSLEGAGDTEAFF. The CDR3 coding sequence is TGTGCCAGCAGCTTGGAGGGGGCGGGTGACACTGAAGCTTTCTTT.

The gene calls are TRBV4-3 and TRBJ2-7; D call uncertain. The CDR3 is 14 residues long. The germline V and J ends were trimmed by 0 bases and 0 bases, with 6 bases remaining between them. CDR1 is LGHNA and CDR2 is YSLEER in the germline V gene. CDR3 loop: CASSQDRTSYEQYF. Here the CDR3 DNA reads TGCGCCAGCAGCCAAGATCGGACCTCCTACGAGCAGTACTTC.

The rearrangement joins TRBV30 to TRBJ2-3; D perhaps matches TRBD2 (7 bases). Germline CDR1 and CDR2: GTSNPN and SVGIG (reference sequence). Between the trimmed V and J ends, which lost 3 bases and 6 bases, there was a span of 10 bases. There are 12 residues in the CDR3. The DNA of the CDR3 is TGTGCCTGGAGGGGGGGGGCGGATACGCAGTATTTT. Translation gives CAWRGGADTQYF.

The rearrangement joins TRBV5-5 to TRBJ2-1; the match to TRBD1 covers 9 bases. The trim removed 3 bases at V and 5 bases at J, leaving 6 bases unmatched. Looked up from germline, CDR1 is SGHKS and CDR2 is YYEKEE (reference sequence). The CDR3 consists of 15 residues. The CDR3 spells CASSSPGQGHNEQFF. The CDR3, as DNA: TGTGCCAGCAGCTCCCCGGGACAGGGCCACAATGAGCAGTTCTTC.

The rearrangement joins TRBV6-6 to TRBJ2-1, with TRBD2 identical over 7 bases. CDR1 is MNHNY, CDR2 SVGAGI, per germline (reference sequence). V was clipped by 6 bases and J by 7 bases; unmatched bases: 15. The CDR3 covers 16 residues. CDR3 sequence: CASRRPPSGDRNEQFF. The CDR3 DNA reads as TGTGCCAGCAGACGGCCGCCCAGCGGGGATCGGAATGAGCAGTTCTTC.

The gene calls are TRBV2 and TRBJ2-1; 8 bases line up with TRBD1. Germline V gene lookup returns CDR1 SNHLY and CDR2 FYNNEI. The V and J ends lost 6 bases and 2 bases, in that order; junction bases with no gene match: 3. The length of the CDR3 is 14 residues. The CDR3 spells CASSGQGTYNEQFF. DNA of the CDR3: TGTGCCAGCAGCGGACAGGGAACCTACAATGAGCAGTTCTTC.

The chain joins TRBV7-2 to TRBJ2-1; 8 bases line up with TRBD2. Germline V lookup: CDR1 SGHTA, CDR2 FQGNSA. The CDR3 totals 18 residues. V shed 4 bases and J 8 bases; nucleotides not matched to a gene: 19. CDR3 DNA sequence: TGTGCCAGCAGCTCACCCAGTGGTTTGCGGGGGGCATTCGATGAGCAGTTCTTC. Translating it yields CASSSPSGLRGAFDEQFF.

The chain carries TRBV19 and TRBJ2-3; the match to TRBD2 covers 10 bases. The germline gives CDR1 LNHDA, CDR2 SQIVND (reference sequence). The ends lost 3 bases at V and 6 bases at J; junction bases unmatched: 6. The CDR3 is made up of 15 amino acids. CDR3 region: CASSITSGDFDTQYF. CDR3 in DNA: TGTGCCAGTAGTATCACTAGCGGGGATTTTGATACGCAGTATTTT.

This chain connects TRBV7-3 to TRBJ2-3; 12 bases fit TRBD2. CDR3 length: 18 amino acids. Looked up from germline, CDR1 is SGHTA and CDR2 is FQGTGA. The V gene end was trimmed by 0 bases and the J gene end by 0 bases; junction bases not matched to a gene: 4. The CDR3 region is CASSLTRTSGTSTDTQYF. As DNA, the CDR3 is TGTGCCAGCAGCTTAACCCGGACTAGCGGGACTAGCACAGATACGCAGTATTTT.

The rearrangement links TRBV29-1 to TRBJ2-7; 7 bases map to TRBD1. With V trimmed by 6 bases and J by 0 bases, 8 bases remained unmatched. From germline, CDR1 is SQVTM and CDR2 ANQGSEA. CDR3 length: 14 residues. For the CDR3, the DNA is TGCAGCGTGGCCGGGACAGTGAACTCCTACGAGCAGTACTTC. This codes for CSVAGTVNSYEQYF.

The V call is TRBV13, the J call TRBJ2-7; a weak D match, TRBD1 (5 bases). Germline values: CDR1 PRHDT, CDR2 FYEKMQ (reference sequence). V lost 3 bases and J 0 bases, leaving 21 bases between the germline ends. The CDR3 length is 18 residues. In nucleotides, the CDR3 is TGTGCCAGCAGCTTTCCCTGGGCCTTGAGTGACAGCTCCTACGAGCAGTACTTC. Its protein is CASSFPWALSDSSYEQYF.